This T cell receptor (beta chain) was sequenced for a study of technical replicates of blood from four donors. Germline V lookup: CDR1 SGDLS, CDR2 YYNGEE. V was shortened by 1 base and J by 0 bases, with 14 bases between the two germline ends. CDR3 length: 17 residues. The method was immunoSEQ multiplex PCR; TCRdb's version includes in-frame clones alone and lacks a portion of them. The sample holds tens of thousands of clones, 95% to 96% seen once. The sample taken for sequencing was T cells isolated from PBMCs. The chain combines TRBV9 with TRBJ2-1, with D maybe TRBD1 (5 bases). This clonotype was obtained from a human donor in good health. CDR3 protein: CASSVNPGWSSYNEQFF. CDR3 DNA sequence: TGTGCCAGCAGCGTAAACCCAGGGTGGAGCTCCTACAATGAGCAGTTCTTC.